This T cell receptor (beta chain) stems from a study of CD8 T cells in ankylosing spondylitis. Study-level points and caveats: It appeared that ankylosing spondylitis blood was characterized by a TCR beta motif of roughly 8 highly homologous variants.

CDR1 is SNHLY, CDR2 FYNNEI, per germline. CDR3 length: 17 amino acids. V shed 4 bases, J shed 6 bases, and the junction held 15 bases outside the gene matches. Details on this clonotype: Its antigen is not identified.

TCRdb redid the calling of the 5' RACE reads with MiXCR, one entry per CDR3 protein. The sample has hundreds of thousands of distinct CDR3 sequences; 10% to 15% are singletons. The TCR sequence derives from a male donor with ankylosing spondylitis. The rearrangement uses TRBV2 and TRBJ2-4; 7 nucleotides match TRBD2. The sequenced sample was blood, either unsorted or a sorted T cell fraction (not recorded which). CDR3 DNA sequence: TGTGCCAGCAGTGCAACGGTAACTAGCGCATTCGGAAACATTCAGTACTTC. It translates to CASSATVTSAFGNIQYF.